This entry lists 19 T cell receptor beta chains sequenced from one sample in a study of cytomegalovirus exposure and HLA in healthy donors. The PCR made use of 60 Vbeta and 13 Jbeta primers. Repertoires were generated with immunoSEQ multiplex PCR, while TCRdb's copy carries only in-frame clones and drops some. The sample holds under 200,000 clones; over 65% are singletons and the top ten take approximately 1.8%. The specimen sequenced was PBMCs. The receptors shown here come from a woman under 40 in good health and CMV-seronegative.

In this sample, this clone turned up a few times. J is TRBJ1-2 and V is TRBV6-5; D ambiguous. This CDR3 has 13 amino acids. V shed 6 bases and J shed 7 bases, with 15 bases lying between them. CDR1 is MNHEY, CDR2 SVGAGI, per germline. The CDR3 loop is CASRSHGEGGYTF. CDR3 DNA sequence: TGTGCCAGCAGATCCCACGGCGAGGGTGGCTACACCTTC.

The chain links TRBV4-2 to TRBJ1-1; unclear D gene. With 0 bases removed from V and 10 bases from J, the gap between germline ends came to 12 bases. Germline V gene data show CDR1 as LGHNA and CDR2 as YNFKEQ. This CDR3 has 13 amino acids. The CDR3 is CASSQDGGRRAFF. DNA of the CDR3: TGTGCCAGCAGCCAAGACGGAGGGAGAAGAGCTTTCTTT.

The chain's CDR3 is CASSPRDRVNQPQHF. The CDR3 bases are TGTGCCAGTAGTCCCCGGGACAGGGTAAATCAGCCCCAGCATTTT. The chain has TRBV19 and TRBJ1-5, with 9 bases aligning to TRBD1. J gave up 4 bases and V 5 bases, and 6 bases lay outside the gene matches. The CDR3 is 15 residues long. Germline CDR1 reads LNHDA; CDR2 reads SQIVND (reference sequence).

This sequence joins TRBV4-1 and TRBJ2-3; 7 nucleotides match TRBD2. Germline-derived CDR1 and CDR2 are MGHRA and YSYEKL. V lost 7 bases, J lost 1 base, and 8 bases stayed unmatched. The length of the CDR3 is 15 residues. The CDR3 spells CASNDWGGGTDTQYF. CDR3 bases: TGCGCCAGCAACGACTGGGGGGGTGGCACAGATACGCAGTATTTT.

V gene TRBV29-1 combines with J gene TRBJ2-6, with D possibly matching TRBD2 (6 bases). V lost 6 bases, J lost 2 bases, and 11 bases lay in between. Germline CDR1 reads SQVTM; CDR2 reads ANQGSEA. CDR3 length equals 14 residues. CDR3 sequence reads: CSVAGGAGANVLTF. DNA for the CDR3: TGCAGCGTGGCGGGCGGGGCTGGGGCCAACGTCCTGACTTTC.

This clone was observed a few times. The chain recombines TRBV7-9 with TRBJ2-7; 7 nucleotides agree with TRBD1. CDR1 and CDR2 (germline): SEHNR, FQNEAQ (reference sequence). V shed 2 bases, J shed 0 bases, and the junction held 13 bases outside the gene matches. This CDR3 is built from 18 residues. CDR3: CASSLRGQDIRSSYEQYF. The CDR3 DNA is TGTGCCAGCAGCTTAAGAGGACAGGACATTAGGAGCTCCTACGAGCAGTACTTC.

The V gene is TRBV14, the J gene TRBJ1-1, with D maybe TRBD1 (6 bases). This CDR3 comprises 18 residues. Trimming removed 1 base at V and 1 base at J, with 19 bases between. Per the germline V gene, CDR1 is SGHDN and CDR2 is FVKESK. The CDR3 coding sequence is TGTGCCAGCAGCCAAGTTGGGCAGGGGAAACGCAAGAACACTGAAGCTTTCTTT. It encodes CASSQVGQGKRKNTEAFF. The whole variable domain, filled in from reference TRBV14 and TRBJ1-1, reads EAGVTQFPSHSVIEKGQTVTLRCDPISGHDNLYWYRRVMGKEIKFLLHFVKESKQDESGMPNNRFLAERTGGTYSTLKVQPAELEDSGVYFCASSQVGQGKRKNTEAFFGQGTRLTVV.

This clone was seen a handful of times. The chain links TRBV10-3 to TRBJ2-7, with a tentative D call TRBD2 (7 bases). Trimming removed 4 bases from V and 5 bases from J, with 12 bases in between. The V gene's germline CDR1 is ENHRY and CDR2 SYGVKD. This CDR3 has 13 residues. The CDR3 nucleotides read TGTGCCATCAGTGGGGGGGCGGGGGACGAGCAGTACTTC. This encodes CAISGGAGDEQYF.

This clone was observed once. This chain joins TRBV11-2 and TRBJ1-1; no firm D call. CDR1 SGHAT and CDR2 FQNNGV come from the germline V gene. This CDR3 spans 14 amino acids. V was trimmed by 2 bases and J by 0 bases, leaving 7 bases between them. CDR3 in DNA: TGTGCCAGCAGCTTACTATTAATGAACACTGAAGCTTTCTTT. Translating it yields CASSLLLMNTEAFF.

The chain carries TRBV4-1 and TRBJ2-7; D may be TRBD2 (6 bases). The CDR3 has 15 amino acids. The germline V gene encodes CDR1 MGHRA and CDR2 YSYEKL. The ends were cut back, 5 bases at V and 5 bases at J, with 19 bases in the middle. This CDR3 is CASSAPGGNLHEQYF. The CDR3 DNA reads as TGCGCCAGCAGCGCACCGGGCGGGAATTTGCACGAGCAGTACTTC.

This clone was counted only a few times. The chain is built from TRBV5-8 and TRBJ2-7; TRBD1 is a possible D gene (5 bases). Trimming took 1 base from V and 2 from J, leaving 13 bases between them. The CDR3 is 15 amino acids. Germline values: CDR1 SGHTS, CDR2 YDEGEE. CDR3 DNA sequence: TGTGCCAGCAGCTTGTTACAGGCCTACACCTACGAGCAGTACTTC. Protein product: CASSLLQAYTYEQYF.

The J gene is TRBJ1-2, the V gene TRBV6-1; TRBD1 matches at 8 bases. The CDR3 is made up of 14 amino acids. With 4 bases clipped from V and 6 bases from J, the junction kept 7 bases outside the gene matches. Germline CDR1 is MNHNS and CDR2 is SASEGT. The CDR3 DNA reads TGTGCCAGCAGTGTGTCAGGGGGCTATGATGGCTACACCTTC. Translation gives CASSVSGGYDGYTF.

This clone showed up just a few times. The rearrangement uses TRBV5-1 and TRBJ2-1; 12 bases map to TRBD2. The CDR3 consists of 17 residues. V lost 2 bases and J lost 7; bases outside the gene matches: 10. Germline V gene data show CDR1 as SGHRS and CDR2 as YFSETQ. For the CDR3, the DNA is TGCGCCAGCAGCTTAGAAGTGACTAGCGGGAGATATAATGAGCAGTTCTTC. Translation: CASSLEVTSGRYNEQFF.

This chain connects TRBV7-6 to TRBJ1-5, with 10 bases aligning to TRBD1. This CDR3 region has 15 residues. Germline values: CDR1 SGHVS, CDR2 FNYEAQ. V lost 3 bases, J lost 4 bases, and 3 bases stayed unmatched. The CDR3, as DNA: TGTGCCAGCAGCTTGACAGGGGGCCTTAATCAGCCCCAGCATTTT. Translated: CASSLTGGLNQPQHF.

This chain links TRBV9 with TRBJ1-2; 9 nucleotides line up with TRBD1. Germline lookup yields CDR1 SGDLS and CDR2 YYNGEE. The CDR3 covers 17 residues. With 1 base clipped from V and 7 bases from J, the junction kept 14 bases outside the gene matches. CDR3 nucleotides: TGTGCCAGCAGCGTACTCCCTACTCCGGGACAGGGAAGTGGCTACACCTTC. Encoded protein: CASSVLPTPGQGSGYTF.

This clone appeared a single time. The gene calls are TRBV5-4 and TRBJ2-5; D possibly corresponds to TRBD1 (5 bases). Trimming shortened V by 0 bases and J by 2 bases, and 8 bases separated the two germline ends. The length of the CDR3 is 14 residues. In germline, CDR1 is SGHNT, CDR2 YYREEE (reference sequence). The CDR3 nucleotides read TGTGCCAGCAGCTTGGTCTCAGGGCAAGAGACCCAGTACTTC. This encodes CASSLVSGQETQYF.

J is TRBJ2-2 and V is TRBV13, with D possibly matching TRBD2 (6 bases). Germline CDR1 is PRHDT and CDR2 is FYEKMQ (reference sequence). Trimming took off 1 base at V and 3 bases at J, with 15 bases between the two ends. The CDR3 is made up of 17 amino acids. CDR3 sequence (DNA): TGTGCCAGCAGCTTAGATTCCGGGAGTGGTTACACCGGGGAGCTGTTTTTT. Translated: CASSLDSGSGYTGELFF.

The chain recombines TRBV2 with TRBJ2-2, with D possibly being TRBD1 (5 bases). Per the germline V gene, CDR1 is SNHLY and CDR2 is FYNNEI. The CDR3 spans 14 residues. V was trimmed by 6 bases and J by 3 bases, leaving 11 bases between them. The CDR3 DNA is TGTGCCAGCAGGGGGCAGTTAGACACCGGGGAGCTGTTTTTT. As protein: CASRGQLDTGELFF.

V gene TRBV7-9 combines with J gene TRBJ1-1, with TRBD1 identical over 7 bases. CDR1 is SEHNR and CDR2 is FQNEAQ in the germline V gene (reference sequence). V lost 1 base and J lost 0; bases outside the gene matches: 2. CDR3 size: 15 residues. DNA of the CDR3: TGTGCCAGCAGCTTAGAGACAGGGCTGAACACTGAAGCTTTCTTT. Translated: CASSLETGLNTEAFF.